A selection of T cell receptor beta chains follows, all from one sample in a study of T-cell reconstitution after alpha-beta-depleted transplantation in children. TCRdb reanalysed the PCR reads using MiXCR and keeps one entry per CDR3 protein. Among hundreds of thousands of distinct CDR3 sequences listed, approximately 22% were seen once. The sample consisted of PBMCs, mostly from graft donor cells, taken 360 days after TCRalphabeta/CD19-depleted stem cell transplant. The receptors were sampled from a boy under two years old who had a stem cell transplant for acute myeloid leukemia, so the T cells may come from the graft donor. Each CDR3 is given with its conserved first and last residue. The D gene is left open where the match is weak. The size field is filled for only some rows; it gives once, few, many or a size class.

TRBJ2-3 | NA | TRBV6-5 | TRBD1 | TGTGCCAGCAGTTACTCGACAGGGGCGGTAGATACGCAGTATTTT | CASSYSTGAVDTQYF
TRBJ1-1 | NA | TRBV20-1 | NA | TGCAGTGCTAGACCCCCCAGGATCCTCGACACTGAAGCTTTCTTT | CSARPPRILDTEAFF
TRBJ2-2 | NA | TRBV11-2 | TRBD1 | TGTGCCAGCAGAATAGAAGGGGGCGCGAACACCGGGGAGCTGTTTTTT | CASRIEGGANTGELFF
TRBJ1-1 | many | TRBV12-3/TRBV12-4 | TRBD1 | TGTGCCAGCACCCTGGACAGGCCGAACACTGAAGCTTTCTTT | CASTLDRPNTEAFF
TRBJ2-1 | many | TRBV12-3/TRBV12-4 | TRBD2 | TGTGCCAGCAGCCAACTAGCGGGGGGTTACAATGAGCAGTTCTTC | CASSQLAGGYNEQFF
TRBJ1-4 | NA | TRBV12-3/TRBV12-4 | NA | TGTGCCAGCAGTCCGGGACATCCCTTTGAGAAACTGTTTTTT | CASSPGHPFEKLFF
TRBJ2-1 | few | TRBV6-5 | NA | TGTGCCAGCAGTTACTCCACGCTGGAAGGGACGCTTTCCAATGAGCAGTTCTTC | CASSYSTLEGTLSNEQFF
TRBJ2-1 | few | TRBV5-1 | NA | TGCGCCACCTCCCTATTAAGCTCCTACAATGAGCAGTTCTTC | CATSLLSSYNEQFF
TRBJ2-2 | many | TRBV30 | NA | TGTGCCTGGAGTCGCCTGGGCAGAAACACCGGGGAGCTGTTTTTT | CAWSRLGRNTGELFF
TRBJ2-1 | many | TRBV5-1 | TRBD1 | TGCGCCAGCAGCGTTGGTGGACAGGGGGCGAGGCACAATGAGCAGTTCTTC | CASSVGGQGARHNEQFF
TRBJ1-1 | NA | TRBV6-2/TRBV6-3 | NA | TGTGCCAGCAGGGTATTAGGGGTGGACACTGAAGCTTTCTTT | CASRVLGVDTEAFF
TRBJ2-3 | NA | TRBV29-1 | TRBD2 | TGCAGCGTTGATCTCGGGGGGGCCTCAGATACGCAGTATTTT | CSVDLGGASDTQYF
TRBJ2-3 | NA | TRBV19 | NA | TGTGCCAGTAGTATAAAGGGTTCTGATACGCAGTATTTT | CASSIKGSDTQYF
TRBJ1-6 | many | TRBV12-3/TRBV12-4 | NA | TGTGCCAGCAGTTTAGGCTCCTATAATTCACCCCTCCACTTT | CASSLGSYNSPLHF
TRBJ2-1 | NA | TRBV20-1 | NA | TGCAGTGCTAGATTTGACATCAACGGGGTCTACAATGAGCAGTTCTTC | CSARFDINGVYNEQFF
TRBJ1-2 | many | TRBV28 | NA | TGTGCCAGCAGTTTACCCCGGGCGCCAGTCCCCTCTAACTATGGCTACACCTTC | CASSLPRAPVPSNYGYTF
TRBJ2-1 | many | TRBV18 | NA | TGTGCCAGCTCACTTTCCGGGCCTGGGAATGAGCAGTTCTTC | CASSLSGPGNEQFF
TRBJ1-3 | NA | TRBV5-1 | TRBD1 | TGCGCCAGCAGCTCCGGACAGGGCGCCGGAAACACCATATATTTT | CASSSGQGAGNTIYF
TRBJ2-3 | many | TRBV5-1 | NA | TGCGCCAGCAGCTTGGCCGGGACCGGGGGAGATACGCAGTATTTT | CASSLAGTGGDTQYF